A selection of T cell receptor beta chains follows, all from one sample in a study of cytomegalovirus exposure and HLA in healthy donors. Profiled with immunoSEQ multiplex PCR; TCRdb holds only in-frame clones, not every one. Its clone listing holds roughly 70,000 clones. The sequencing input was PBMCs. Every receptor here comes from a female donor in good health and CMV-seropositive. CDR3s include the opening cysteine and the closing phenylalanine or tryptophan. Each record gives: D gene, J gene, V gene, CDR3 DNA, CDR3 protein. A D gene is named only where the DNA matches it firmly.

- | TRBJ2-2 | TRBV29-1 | TGCAGCGTTGAGAGCGGGCCCAACACCGGGGAGCTGTTTTTT | CSVESGPNTGELFF
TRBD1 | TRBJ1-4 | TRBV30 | TGTGCCTGGAGTTTCGGGACAGTCTCTACTCTAACTAATGAAAAACTGTTTTTT | CAWSFGTVSTLTNEKLFF
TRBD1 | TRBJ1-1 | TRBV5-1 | TGCGCCAGCAGCTCAACACAGGGGGCGACTGAAGCTTTCTTT | CASSSTQGATEAFF
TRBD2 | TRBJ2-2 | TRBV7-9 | TGTGCCAGCAGCTTTAGCGGGGGGAACACCGGGGAGCTGTTTTTT | CASSFSGGNTGELFF
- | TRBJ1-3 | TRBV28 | TGTGCCAGCAGTTCACGGACAGTCTCTGGAAACACCATATATTTT | CASSSRTVSGNTIYF
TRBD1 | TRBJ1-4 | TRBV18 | TGTGCCAGCTCACCCAAGGGGGCAGGGAATGAAAAACTGTTTTTT | CASSPKGAGNEKLFF
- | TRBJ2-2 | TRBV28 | TGTGCCAGCAGATACGGGACAACAAACACCGGGGAGCTGTTTTTT | CASRYGTTNTGELFF
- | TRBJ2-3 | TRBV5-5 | TGTGCCAGCAGATATCGAGCAGATACGCAGTATTTT | CASRYRADTQYF
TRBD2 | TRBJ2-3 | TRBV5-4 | TGTGCCAGCAGTCGGACTAGCGGGTTAGAAGATACGCAGTATTTT | CASSRTSGLEDTQYF
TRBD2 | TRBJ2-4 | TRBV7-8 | TGTGCCAGCAGCCCCGGGGCGGGAGGGCCATCCTTAGGCAGCATTTTCGGAAACATTCAGTACTTC | CASSPGAGGPSLGSIFGNIQYF
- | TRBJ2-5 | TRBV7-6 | TGTGCCAGCAGCCCTAGGCCGATGGAAGTCGAAGAGACCCAGTACTTC | CASSPRPMEVEETQYF
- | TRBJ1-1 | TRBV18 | TGTGCCAGCTCACCGAGCAGGGGGAACACTGAAGCTTTCTTT | CASSPSRGNTEAFF
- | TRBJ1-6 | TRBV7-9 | TGTGCCAGCAGCTTAAGGGGCAGGGGACCTTATTCACCCCTCCACTTT | CASSLRGRGPYSPLHF
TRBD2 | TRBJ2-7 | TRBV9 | TGTGCCAGCAGCGTAGGGACTAGCGGGGCCCACGAGCAGTACTTC | CASSVGTSGAHEQYF
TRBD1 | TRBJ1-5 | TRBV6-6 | TGTGCCAGCAGTTGGGACAGGGTTCAGCCCCAGCATTTT | CASSWDRVQPQHF
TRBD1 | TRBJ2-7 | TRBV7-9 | TGTGCCAGCAGCTCCCCTCCCGTGGGACAGGGTCTCTACGAGCAGTACTTC | CASSSPPVGQGLYEQYF
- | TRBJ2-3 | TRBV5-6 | TGTGCCAGCAGCTTGTGGGCCGTGACAGATACGCAGTATTTT | CASSLWAVTDTQYF
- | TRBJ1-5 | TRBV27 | TGTGCCAGCAGTTTCCAGGGGCGAACGGAACAGCCCCAGCATTTT | CASSFQGRTEQPQHF